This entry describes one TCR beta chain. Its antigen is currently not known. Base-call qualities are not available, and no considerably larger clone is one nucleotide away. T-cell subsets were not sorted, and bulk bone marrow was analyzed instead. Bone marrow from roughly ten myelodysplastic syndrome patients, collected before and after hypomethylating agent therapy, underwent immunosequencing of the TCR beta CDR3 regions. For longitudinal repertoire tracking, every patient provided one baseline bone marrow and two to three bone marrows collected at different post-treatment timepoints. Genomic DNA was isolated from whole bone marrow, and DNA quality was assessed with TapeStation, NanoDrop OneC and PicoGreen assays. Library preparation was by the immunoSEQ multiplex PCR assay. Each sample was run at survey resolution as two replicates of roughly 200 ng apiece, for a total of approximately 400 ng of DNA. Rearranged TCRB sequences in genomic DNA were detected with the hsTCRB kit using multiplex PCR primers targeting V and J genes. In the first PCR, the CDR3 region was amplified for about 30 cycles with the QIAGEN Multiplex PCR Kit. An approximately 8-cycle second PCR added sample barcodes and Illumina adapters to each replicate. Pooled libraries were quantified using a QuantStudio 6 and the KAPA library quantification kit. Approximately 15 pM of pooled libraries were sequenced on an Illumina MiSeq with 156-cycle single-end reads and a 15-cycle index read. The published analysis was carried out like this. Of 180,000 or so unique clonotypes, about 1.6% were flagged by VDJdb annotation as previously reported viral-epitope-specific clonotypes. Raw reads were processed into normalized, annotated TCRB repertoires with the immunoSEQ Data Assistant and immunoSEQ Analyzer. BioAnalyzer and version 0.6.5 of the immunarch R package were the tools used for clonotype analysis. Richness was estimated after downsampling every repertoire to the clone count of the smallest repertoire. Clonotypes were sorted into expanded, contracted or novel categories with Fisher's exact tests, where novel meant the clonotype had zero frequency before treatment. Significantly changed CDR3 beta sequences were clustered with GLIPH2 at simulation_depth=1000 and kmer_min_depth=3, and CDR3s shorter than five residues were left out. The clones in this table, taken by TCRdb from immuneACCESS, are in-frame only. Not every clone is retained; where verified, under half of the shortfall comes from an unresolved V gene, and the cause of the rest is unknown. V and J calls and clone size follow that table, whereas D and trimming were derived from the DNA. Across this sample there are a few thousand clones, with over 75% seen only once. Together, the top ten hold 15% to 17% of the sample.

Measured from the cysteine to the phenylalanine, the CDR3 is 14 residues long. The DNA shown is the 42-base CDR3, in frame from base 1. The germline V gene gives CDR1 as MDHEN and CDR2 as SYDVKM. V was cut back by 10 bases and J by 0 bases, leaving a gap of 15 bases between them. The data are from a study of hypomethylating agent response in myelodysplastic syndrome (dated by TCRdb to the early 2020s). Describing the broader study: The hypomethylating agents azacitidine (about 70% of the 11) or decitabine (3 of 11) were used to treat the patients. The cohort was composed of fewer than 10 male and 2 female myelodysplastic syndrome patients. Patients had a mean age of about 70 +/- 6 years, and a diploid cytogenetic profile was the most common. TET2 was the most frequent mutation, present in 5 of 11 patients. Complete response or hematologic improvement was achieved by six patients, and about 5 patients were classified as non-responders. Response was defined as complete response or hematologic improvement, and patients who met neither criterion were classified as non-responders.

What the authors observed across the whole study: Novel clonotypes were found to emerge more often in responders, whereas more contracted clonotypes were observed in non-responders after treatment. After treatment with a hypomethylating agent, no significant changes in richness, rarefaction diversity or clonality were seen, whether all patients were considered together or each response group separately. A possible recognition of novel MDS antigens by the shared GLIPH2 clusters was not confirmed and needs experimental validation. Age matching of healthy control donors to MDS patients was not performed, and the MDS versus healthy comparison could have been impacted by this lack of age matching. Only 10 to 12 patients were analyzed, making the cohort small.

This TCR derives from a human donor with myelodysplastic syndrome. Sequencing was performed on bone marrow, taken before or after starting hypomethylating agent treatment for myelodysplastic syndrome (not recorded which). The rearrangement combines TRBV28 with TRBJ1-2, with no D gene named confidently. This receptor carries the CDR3 CATALKGSNYGYTF. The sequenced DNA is TGTGCCACCGCCCTGAAGGGTTCTAACTATGGCTACACCTTC.